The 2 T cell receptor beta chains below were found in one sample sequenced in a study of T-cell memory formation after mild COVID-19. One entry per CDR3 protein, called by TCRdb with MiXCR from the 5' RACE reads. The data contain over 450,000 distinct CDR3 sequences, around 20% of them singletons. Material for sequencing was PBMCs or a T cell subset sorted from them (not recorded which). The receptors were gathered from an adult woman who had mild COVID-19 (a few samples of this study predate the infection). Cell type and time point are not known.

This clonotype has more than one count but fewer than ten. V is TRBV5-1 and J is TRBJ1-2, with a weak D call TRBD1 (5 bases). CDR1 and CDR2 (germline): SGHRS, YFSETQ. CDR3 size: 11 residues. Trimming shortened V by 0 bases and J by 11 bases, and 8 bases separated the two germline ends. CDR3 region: CASSLGQTYTF. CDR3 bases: TGCGCCAGCAGCTTGGGACAGACTTACACCTTC.

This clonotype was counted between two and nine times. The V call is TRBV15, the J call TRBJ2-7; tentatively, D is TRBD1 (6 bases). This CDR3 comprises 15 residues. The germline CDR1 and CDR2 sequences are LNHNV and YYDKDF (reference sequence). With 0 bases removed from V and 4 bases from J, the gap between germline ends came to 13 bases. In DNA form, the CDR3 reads TGTGCCACCAGCAGAGAACCGAGCAGGGGATACGAGCAGTACTTC. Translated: CATSREPSRGYEQYF. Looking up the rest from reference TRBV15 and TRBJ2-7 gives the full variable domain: DAMVIQNPRYQVTQFGKPVTLSCSQTLNHNVMYWYQQKSSQAPKLLFHYYDKDFNNEADTPDNFQSRRPNTSFCFLDIRSPGLGDTAMYLCATSREPSRGYEQYFGPGTRLTVT.